This T cell receptor (beta chain) was observed in a study of breast tumors, draining lymph nodes, adjacent tissues. From germline, CDR1 is SGHTA and CDR2 FQGTGA. The CDR3 extends over 15 amino acids. As for this clonotype: The junction departs from germline at one end; a sequencing error may be responsible.

Samples came from axillary lymph nodes draining the breast cancer. TCRdb analysed the multiplex PCR reads with MiXCR anew, one entry per CDR3 protein. The table includes some 130,000 distinct CDR3 sequences, 15% to 20% detected once. The source is a female donor with breast cancer. Some clones in this sample may be carry-over from other donors' samples. J is TRBJ2-3 and V is TRBV7-3; D unresolved. The sample comprised axillary lymph node tissue. CDR3 amino acids: CASSLYAVRTDTRYF. The CDR3 DNA sequence: TGTGCCAGCAGCTTATACGCGGTTCGCACAGATACGCGGTATTTT.